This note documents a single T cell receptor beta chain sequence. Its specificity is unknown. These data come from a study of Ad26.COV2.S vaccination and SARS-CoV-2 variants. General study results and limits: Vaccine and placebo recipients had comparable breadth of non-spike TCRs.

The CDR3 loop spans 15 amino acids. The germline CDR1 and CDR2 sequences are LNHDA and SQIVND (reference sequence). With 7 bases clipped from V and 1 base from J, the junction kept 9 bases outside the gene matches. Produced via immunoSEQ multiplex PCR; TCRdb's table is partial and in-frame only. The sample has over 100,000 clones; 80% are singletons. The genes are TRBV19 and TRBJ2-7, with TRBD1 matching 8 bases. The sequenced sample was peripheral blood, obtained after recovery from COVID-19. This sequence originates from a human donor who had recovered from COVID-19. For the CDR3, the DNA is TGTGCCAGTACCCCGGGACAGGCGGCTTCCTACGAGCAGTACTTC. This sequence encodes CASTPGQAASYEQYF.